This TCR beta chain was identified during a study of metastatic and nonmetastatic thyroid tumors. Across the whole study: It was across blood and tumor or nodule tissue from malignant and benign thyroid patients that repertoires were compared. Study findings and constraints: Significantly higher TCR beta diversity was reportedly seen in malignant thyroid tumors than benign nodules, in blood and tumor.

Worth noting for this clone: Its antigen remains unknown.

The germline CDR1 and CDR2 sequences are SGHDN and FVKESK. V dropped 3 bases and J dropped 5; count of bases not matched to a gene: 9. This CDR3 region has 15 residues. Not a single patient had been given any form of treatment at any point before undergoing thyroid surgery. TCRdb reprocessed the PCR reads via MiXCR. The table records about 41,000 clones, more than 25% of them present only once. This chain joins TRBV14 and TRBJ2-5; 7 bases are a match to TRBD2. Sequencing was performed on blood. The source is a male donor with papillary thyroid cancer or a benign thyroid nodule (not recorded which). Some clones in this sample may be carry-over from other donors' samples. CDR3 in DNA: TGTGCCAGCAGCCAGACAAGCGGGGATGCCGAGACCCAGTACTTC. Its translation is CASSQTSGDAETQYF. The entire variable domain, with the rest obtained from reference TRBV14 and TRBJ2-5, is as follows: EAGVTQFPSHSVIEKGQTVTLRCDPISGHDNLYWYRRVMGKEIKFLLHFVKESKQDESGMPNNRFLAERTGGTYSTLKVQPAELEDSGVYFCASSQTSGDAETQYFGPGTRLLVL.